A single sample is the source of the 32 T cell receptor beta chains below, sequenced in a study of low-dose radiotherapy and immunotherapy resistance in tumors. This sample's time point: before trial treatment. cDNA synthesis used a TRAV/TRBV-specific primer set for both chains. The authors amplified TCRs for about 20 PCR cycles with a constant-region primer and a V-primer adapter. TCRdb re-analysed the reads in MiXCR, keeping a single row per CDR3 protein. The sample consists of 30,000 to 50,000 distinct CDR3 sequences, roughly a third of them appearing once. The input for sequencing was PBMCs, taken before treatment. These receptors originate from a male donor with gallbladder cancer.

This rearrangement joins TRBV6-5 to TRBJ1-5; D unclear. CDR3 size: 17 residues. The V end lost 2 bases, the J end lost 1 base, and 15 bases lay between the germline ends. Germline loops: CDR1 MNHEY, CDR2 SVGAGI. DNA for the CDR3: TGTGCCAGCAGTTACCCCCCGGGAGACATAAGCAATCAGCCCCAGCATTTT. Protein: CASSYPPGDISNQPQHF.

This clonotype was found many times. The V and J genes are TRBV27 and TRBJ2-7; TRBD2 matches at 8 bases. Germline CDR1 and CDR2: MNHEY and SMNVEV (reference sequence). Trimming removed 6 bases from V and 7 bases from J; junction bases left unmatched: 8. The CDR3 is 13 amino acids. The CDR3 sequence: CASSLAGPGEQYF. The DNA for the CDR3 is TGTGCCAGCAGCTTAGCGGGGCCTGGGGAGCAGTACTTC.

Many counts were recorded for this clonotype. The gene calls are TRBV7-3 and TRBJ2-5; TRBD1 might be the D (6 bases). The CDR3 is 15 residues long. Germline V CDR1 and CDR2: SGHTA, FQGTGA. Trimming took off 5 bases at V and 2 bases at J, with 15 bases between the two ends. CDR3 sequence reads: CASSPPGQEQETQYF. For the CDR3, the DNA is TGTGCCAGCAGCCCCCCGGGACAAGAACAAGAGACCCAGTACTTC.

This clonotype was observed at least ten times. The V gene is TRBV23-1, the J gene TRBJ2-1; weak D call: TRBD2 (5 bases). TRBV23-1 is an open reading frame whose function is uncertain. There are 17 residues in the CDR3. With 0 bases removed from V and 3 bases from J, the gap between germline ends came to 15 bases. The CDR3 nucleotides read TGCGCCAGCAGTCAATCTCTGACGGGAAACCTCTACAATGAGCAGTTCTTC. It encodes CASSQSLTGNLYNEQFF.

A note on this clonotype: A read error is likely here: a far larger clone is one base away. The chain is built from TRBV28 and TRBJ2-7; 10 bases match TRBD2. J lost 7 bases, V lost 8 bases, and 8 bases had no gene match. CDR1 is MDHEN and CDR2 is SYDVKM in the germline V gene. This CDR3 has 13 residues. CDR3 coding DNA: TGTGCCAGCCAGCTAGCGGGAGCCGGTGAGCAGTACTTC. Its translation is CASQLAGAGEQYF.

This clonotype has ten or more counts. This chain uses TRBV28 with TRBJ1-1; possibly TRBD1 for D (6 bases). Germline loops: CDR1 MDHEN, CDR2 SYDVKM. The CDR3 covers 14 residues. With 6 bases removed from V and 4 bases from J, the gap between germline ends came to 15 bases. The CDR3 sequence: CASRLTGWGTEAFF. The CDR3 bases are TGTGCCAGCAGACTGACAGGTTGGGGCACTGAAGCTTTCTTT. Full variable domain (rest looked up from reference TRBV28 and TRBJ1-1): DVKVTQSSRYLVKRTGEKVFLECVQDMDHENMFWYRQDPGLGLRLIYFSYDVKMKEKGDIPEGYSVSREKKERFSLILESASTNQTSMYLCASRLTGWGTEAFFGQGTRLTVV.

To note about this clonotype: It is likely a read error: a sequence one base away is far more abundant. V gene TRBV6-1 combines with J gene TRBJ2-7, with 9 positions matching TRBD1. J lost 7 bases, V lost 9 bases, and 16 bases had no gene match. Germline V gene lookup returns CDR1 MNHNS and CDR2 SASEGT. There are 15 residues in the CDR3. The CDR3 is CASKTGGFSYNEQYF. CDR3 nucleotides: TGTGCCAGTAAGACAGGGGGGTTTTCCTACAATGAGCAGTACTTC.

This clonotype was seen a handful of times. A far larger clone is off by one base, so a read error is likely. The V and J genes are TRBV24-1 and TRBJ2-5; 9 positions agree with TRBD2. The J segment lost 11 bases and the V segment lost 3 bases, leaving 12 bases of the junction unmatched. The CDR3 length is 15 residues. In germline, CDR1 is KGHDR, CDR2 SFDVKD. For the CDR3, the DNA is TGTGCCACCAGTGATACTGGCGGGAGGGTATATGAGCAGTACTTC. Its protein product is CATSDTGGRVYEQYF.

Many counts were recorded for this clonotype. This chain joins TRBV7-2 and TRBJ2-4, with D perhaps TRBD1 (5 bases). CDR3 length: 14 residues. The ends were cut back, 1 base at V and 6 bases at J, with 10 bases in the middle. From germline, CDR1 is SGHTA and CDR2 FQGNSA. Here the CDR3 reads CASSLEWQGNIQYF. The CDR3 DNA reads TGTGCCAGCAGCTTAGAGTGGCAGGGAAACATTCAGTACTTC.

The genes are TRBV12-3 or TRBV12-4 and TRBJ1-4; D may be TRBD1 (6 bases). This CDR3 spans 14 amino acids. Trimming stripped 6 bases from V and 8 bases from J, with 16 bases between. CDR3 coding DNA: TGTGCCAGCAGACTAACAGGGTTAGGAGAAAAACTGTTTTTT. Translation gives CASRLTGLGEKLFF.

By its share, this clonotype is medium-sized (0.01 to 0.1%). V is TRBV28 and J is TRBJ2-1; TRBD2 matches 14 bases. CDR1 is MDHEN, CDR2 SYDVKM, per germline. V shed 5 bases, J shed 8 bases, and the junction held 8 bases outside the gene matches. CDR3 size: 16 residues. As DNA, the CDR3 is TGTGCCAGCAGTACCCCCGGGACTAGCGGGAGTTATGAGCAGTTCTTC. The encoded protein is CASSTPGTSGSYEQFF.

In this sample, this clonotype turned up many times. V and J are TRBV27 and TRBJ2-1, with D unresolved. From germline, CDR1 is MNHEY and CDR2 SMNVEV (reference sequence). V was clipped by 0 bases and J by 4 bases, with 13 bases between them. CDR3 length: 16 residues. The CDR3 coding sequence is TGTGCCAGCAGTTTATCGCCCAGTCTTTGGTACAATGAGCAGTTCTTC. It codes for CASSLSPSLWYNEQFF.

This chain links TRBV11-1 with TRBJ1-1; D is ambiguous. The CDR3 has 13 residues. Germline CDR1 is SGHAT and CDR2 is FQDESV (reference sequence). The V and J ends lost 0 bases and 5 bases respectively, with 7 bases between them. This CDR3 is CASSLAGRTEAFF. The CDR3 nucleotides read TGTGCCAGCAGCTTAGCTGGGCGGACTGAAGCTTTCTTT.

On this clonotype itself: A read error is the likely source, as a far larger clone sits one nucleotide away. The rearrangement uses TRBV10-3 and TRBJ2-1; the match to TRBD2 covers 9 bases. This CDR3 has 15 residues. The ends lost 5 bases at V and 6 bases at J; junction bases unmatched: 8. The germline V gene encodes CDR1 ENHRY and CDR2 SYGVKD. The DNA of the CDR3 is TGTGCCATCAGTTTATCGGGCGGGGGGGCCAATGAGCAGTTCTTC. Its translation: CAISLSGGGANEQFF.

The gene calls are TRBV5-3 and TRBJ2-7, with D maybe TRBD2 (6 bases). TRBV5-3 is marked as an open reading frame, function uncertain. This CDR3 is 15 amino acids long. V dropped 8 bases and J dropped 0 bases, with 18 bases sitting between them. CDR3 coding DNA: TGTGCCAGCATAGTGGGACCACTAGCCTCCTACGAGCAGTACTTC. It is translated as CASIVGPLASYEQYF.

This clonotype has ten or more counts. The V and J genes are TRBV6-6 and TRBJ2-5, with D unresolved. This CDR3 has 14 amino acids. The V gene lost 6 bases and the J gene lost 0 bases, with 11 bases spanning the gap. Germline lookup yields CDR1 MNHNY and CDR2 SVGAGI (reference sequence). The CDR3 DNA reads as TGTGCCAGCAGCACACGATTGTACCAAGAGACCCAGTACTTC. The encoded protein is CASSTRLYQETQYF.

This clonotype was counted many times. This CDR3 is CASSQDNIMGSSSGNTIYF. CDR3 coding DNA: TGTGCCAGCAGCCAAGATAATATCATGGGGTCGTCCTCTGGAAACACCATATATTTT. This chain connects TRBV3-1 to TRBJ1-3; D remains ambiguous. Germline CDR1 is LGHDT and CDR2 is YNNKEL (reference sequence). Trimming removed 0 bases from V and 0 bases from J, with 18 bases in between. The CDR3 has 19 residues.

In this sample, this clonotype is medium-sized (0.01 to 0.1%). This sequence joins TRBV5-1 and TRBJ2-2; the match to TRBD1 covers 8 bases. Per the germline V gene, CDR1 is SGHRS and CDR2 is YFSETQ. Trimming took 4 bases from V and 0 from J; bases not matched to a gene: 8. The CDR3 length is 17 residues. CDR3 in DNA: TGCGCCAGCAGCCTCCTCCCGGACAGGGCGAACACCGGGGAGCTGTTTTTT. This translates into CASSLLPDRANTGELFF.

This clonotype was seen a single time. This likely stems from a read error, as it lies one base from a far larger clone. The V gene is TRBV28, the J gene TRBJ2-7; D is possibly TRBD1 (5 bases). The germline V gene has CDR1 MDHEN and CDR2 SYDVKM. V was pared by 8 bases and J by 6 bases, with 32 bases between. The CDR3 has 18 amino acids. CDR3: CASCPRRQGEFPPLEQYF. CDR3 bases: TGTGCCAGCTGCCCACGGCGGCAGGGCGAGTTTCCCCCTCTCGAGCAGTACTTC.

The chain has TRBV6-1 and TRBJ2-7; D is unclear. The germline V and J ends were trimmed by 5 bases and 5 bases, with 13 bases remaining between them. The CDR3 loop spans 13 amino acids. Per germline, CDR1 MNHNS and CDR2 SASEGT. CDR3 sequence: CASSLDSSNEQYF. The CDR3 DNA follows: TGTGCCAGCAGTCTCGACTCGTCCAACGAGCAGTACTTC.

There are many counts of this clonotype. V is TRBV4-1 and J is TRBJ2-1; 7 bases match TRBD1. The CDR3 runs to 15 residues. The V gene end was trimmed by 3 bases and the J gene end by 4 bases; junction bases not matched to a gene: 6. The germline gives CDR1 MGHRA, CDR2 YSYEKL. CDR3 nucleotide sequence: TGCGCCAGCAGCCAGGACAGGCGGATATACAATGAGCAGTTCTTC. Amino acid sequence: CASSQDRRIYNEQFF.

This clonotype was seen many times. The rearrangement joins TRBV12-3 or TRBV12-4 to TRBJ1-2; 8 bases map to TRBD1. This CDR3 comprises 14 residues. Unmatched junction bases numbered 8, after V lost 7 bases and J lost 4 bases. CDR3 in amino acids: CASTFGQGGYGYTF. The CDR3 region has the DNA TGTGCCAGCACCTTCGGACAGGGCGGCTATGGCTACACCTTC.

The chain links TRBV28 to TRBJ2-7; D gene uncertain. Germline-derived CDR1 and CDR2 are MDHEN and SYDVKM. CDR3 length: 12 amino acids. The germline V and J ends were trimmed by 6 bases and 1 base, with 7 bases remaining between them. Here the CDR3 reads CASRDGSYEQYF. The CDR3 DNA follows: TGTGCCAGCAGGGACGGTTCCTACGAGCAGTACTTC.

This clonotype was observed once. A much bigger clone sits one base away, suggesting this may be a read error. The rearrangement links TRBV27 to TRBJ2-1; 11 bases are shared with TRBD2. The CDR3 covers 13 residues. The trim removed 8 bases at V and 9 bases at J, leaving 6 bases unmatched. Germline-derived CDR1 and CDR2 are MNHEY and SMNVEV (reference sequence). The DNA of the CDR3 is TGTGCCAGCGAAGGGACTAGCGGTAGTGAGCAGTTCTTC. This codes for CASEGTSGSEQFF.

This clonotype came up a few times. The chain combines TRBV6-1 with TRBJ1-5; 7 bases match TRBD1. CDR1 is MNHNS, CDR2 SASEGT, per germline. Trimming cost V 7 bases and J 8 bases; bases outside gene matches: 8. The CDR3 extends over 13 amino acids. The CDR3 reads CASTTGAVEPQHF. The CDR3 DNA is TGTGCCAGCACTACAGGGGCGGTGGAGCCCCAGCATTTT.

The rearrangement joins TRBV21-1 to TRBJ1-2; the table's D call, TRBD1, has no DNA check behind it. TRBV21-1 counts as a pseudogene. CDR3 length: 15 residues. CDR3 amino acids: CASSKGSGQGNGYTF. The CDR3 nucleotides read TGTGCCAGCAGCAAGGGTTCCGGACAGGGAAATGGCTACACCTTC.

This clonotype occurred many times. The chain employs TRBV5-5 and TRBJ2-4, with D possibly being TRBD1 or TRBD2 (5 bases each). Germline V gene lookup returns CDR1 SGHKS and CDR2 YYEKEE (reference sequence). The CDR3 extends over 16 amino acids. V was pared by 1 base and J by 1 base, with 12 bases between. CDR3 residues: CASSLSLGPAKNIQYF. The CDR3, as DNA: TGTGCCAGCAGCTTGTCGCTGGGACCGGCCAAAAACATTCAGTACTTC.

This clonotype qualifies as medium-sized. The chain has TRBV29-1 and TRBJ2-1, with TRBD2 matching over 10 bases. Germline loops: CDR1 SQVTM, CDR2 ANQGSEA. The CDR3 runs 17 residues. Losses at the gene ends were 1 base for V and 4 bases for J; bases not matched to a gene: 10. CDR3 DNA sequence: TGCAGCGTTGAAGGGGATGCTAGCGGGAGAGGGTACAATGAGCAGTTCTTC. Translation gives CSVEGDASGRGYNEQFF.

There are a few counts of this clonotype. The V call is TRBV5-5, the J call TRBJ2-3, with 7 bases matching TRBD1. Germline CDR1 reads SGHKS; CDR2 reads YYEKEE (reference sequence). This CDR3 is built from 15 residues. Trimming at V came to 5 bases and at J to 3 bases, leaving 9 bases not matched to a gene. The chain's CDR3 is CASSTRQGRTDTQYF. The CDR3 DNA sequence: TGTGCCAGCAGTACAAGACAGGGAAGGACAGATACGCAGTATTTT.

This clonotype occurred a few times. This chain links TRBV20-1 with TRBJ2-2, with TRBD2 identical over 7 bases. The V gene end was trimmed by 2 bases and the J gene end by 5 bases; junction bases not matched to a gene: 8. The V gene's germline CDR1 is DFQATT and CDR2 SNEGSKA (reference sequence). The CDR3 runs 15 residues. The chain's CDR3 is CSARMAGAGTGELFF. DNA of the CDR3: TGCAGTGCTAGAATGGCGGGAGCAGGGACCGGGGAGCTGTTTTTT.

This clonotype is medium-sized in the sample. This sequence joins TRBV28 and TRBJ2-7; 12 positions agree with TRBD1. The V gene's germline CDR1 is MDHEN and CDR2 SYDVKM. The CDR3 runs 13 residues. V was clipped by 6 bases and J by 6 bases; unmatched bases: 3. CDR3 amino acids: CASSPGQGAEQYF. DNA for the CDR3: TGTGCCAGCAGCCCGGGACAGGGGGCCGAGCAGTACTTC. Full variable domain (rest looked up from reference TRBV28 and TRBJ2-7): DVKVTQSSRYLVKRTGEKVFLECVQDMDHENMFWYRQDPGLGLRLIYFSYDVKMKEKGDIPEGYSVSREKKERFSLILESASTNQTSMYLCASSPGQGAEQYFGPGTRLTVT.

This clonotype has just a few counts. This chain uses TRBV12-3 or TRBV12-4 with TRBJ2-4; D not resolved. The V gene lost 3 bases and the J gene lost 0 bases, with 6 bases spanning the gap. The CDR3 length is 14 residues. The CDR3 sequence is CASSFPLAKNIQYF. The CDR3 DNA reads TGTGCCAGCAGTTTCCCTTTAGCCAAAAACATTCAGTACTTC.